Sequencing of this T cell receptor beta chain was carried out in a study of PD-1 blockade in mismatch repair-deficient tumors. TCRdb's copy holds only in-frame clones and misses some; the assay was immunoSEQ multiplex PCR. The sample has some 85,000 clones; more than 80% are singletons. Germline loops: CDR1 MDHEN, CDR2 SYDVKM. CDR3 size: 13 residues. V dropped 5 bases and J dropped 5 bases, with 13 bases sitting between them. Every patient had mismatch repair deficiency by PCR or immunohistochemistry. The source material was peripheral blood, sampled 44 weeks after starting pembrolizumab. The chain recombines TRBV28 with TRBJ2-7; a weak D match, TRBD1 (5 bases). The receptor's source is an adult with mismatch repair-deficient cancer. In DNA, the CDR3 is TGTGCCAGCAGTCAGGGAAGGTGGGACGAGCAGTACTTC. Its protein product is CASSQGRWDEQYF.